The clone carrying this T cell receptor beta chain showed up just once. The entry originates in a study of cytomegalovirus exposure and HLA in healthy donors. The CDR3 is 15 amino acids. V dropped 6 bases and J dropped 2; count of bases not matched to a gene: 8. Germline V lookup: CDR1 SGHVS, CDR2 FNYEAQ. Libraries were prepared by immunoSEQ multiplex PCR; TCRdb keeps only in-frame clonotypes and omits some of them. This repertoire shows about 240,000 clones, 70% to 90% found once; its top ten account for less than 1.5%. The material sequenced was PBMCs. This TCR came from a woman aged 25 to 39 in good health and CMV-seropositive. The chain recombines TRBV7-6 with TRBJ2-7; 9 bases fit TRBD2. The CDR3 nucleotides are TGTGCCAGCAGTCAATGGACTAGCGATACCTACGAGCAGTACTTC. Residues: CASSQWTSDTYEQYF.